These T cell receptor beta chains were read from a single sample in a study of CD8 T cells in Susac syndrome. From the immunoSEQ multiplex PCR reads, TCRdb called clonotypes with MiXCR, one entry per CDR3 protein. The sample includes 150,000 to 200,000 distinct CDR3 sequences, over 85% of them seen just once. Sequencing was performed on CD4+ T cells from PBMCs. The receptors here all came from a human donor in good health. The conserved cysteine and the conserved F or W are not part of the CDR3 here.

v_gene: TRBV20-1; j_gene: TRBJ1-1; len: 10; CDR3aa: SAPGRNTEAF
v_gene: TRBV6-2/TRBV6-3; j_gene: TRBJ1-1; len: 13; CDR3aa: ASSYSGASNTEAF
v_gene: TRBV6-5; j_gene: TRBJ2-2; len: 10; CDR3aa: ASRAPTGELF
v_gene: TRBV20-1; j_gene: TRBJ1-3; len: 12; CDR3aa: SARAAVYGNTIY
v_gene: TRBV23-1; j_gene: TRBJ1-1; len: 13; CDR3aa: ASSQSSPKNTEAF
v_gene: TRBV3-1; j_gene: TRBJ2-2; len: 11; CDR3aa: ASSQGFPGELF
v_gene: TRBV12-3/TRBV12-4; j_gene: TRBJ2-3; len: 12; CDR3aa: ASSPQGALDTQY
v_gene: TRBV20-1; j_gene: TRBJ2-5; len: 10; CDR3aa: SARPEIETQY
v_gene: TRBV5-1; j_gene: TRBJ2-7; len: 11; CDR3aa: ASSNGQTYEQY
v_gene: TRBV7-9; j_gene: TRBJ2-5; len: 13; CDR3aa: ASSRRRLARETQY
v_gene: TRBV23-1; j_gene: TRBJ1-5; len: 15; CDR3aa: ASSLRDRQYSNQPQH
v_gene: TRBV25-1; j_gene: TRBJ2-7; len: 10; CDR3aa: ASGGRGYEQY
v_gene: TRBV7-8; j_gene: TRBJ1-5; len: 15; CDR3aa: ASSSPHRQGADQPQH
v_gene: TRBV18; j_gene: TRBJ2-2; len: 13; CDR3aa: ASSSQGANTGELF
v_gene: TRBV20-1; j_gene: TRBJ2-1; len: 12; CDR3aa: SAGLAGGGNEQF
v_gene: TRBV7-3; j_gene: TRBJ2-7; len: 10; CDR3aa: ASSPGQGEQY
v_gene: TRBV20-1; j_gene: TRBJ2-7; len: 11; CDR3aa: SATRTASYEQY
v_gene: TRBV6-1; j_gene: TRBJ2-1; len: 14; CDR3aa: ASTGTSGAYYNEQF
v_gene: TRBV20-1; j_gene: TRBJ1-1; len: 16; CDR3aa: SARDAHRMGGSETEAF
v_gene: TRBV7-2; j_gene: TRBJ1-3; len: 12; CDR3aa: ASSLANVENTIY
v_gene: TRBV5-4; j_gene: TRBJ2-2; len: 15; CDR3aa: ASSSGALAGGSGELF
v_gene: TRBV3-1; j_gene: TRBJ2-2; len: 13; CDR3aa: ASSPPPQRAGELF
v_gene: TRBV28; j_gene: TRBJ2-1; len: 14; CDR3aa: ASSSQGSGYGGEQF
v_gene: TRBV12-3/TRBV12-4; j_gene: TRBJ1-1; len: 9; CDR3aa: ASSLEGAVF
v_gene: TRBV20-1; j_gene: TRBJ1-4; len: 13; CDR3aa: SASLGGGALEKLF
v_gene: TRBV12-3/TRBV12-4; j_gene: TRBJ2-3; len: 15; CDR3aa: ASSPSYWGEDTDTQY